This TCR beta chain originates from a study of blood T cell repertoires in COVID-19. The CDR3 is 17 residues long. Germline V CDR1 and CDR2: SNHLY, FYNNEI. Trimming took 6 bases from V and 1 from J, leaving 19 bases between them. Per the original data handling: From reference gene primer amplification, estimates of nucleated cell counts were derived. Method: immunoSEQ multiplex PCR; TCRdb's copy keeps in-frame clones and lacks some. The V and J calls and clone size were taken over from that table, and D and trimming were inferred from the DNA. The sample includes approximately 210,000 clones, roughly 86% of them seen just once.

Sequenced sample: peripheral blood. The source is a woman between 50 and 59 years old with active or convalescent COVID-19. The rearrangement joins TRBV2 to TRBJ1-5; possible D gene TRBD1, 5 bases. The CDR3 reads CASRERGAWGSNQPQHF. As DNA, the CDR3 is TGTGCCAGCAGGGAGCGGGGAGCTTGGGGGAGCAATCAGCCCCAGCATTTT. The full variable domain, completed using reference TRBV2 and TRBJ1-5, is EPEVTQTPSHQVTQMGQEVILRCVPISNHLYFYWYRQILGQKVEFLVSFYNNEISEKSEIFDDQFSVERPDGSNFTLKIRSTKLEDSAMYFCASRERGAWGSNQPQHFGDGTRLSIL.